The 23 T cell receptor beta chains listed next were all sequenced from one sample in a study of T cell changes during pregnancy in multiple sclerosis. Data came from immunoSEQ multiplex PCR; TCRdb stores just in-frame clones and leaves some out. The data contain tens of thousands of clones, about 92% of them singletons. The specimen was CD4+ T cells from peripheral blood mononuclear cells, collected after pregnancy. The receptors originated from a female donor with multiple sclerosis, enrolled in a pregnancy study.

The chain couples TRBV5-1 to TRBJ2-3; TRBD2 matches at 11 bases. The V segment lost 5 bases and the J segment 6 bases; nucleotides outside the gene matches: 8. Germline V CDR1 and CDR2: SGHRS, YFSETQ. The CDR3 runs to 15 residues. CDR3 region: CASRYVAGGSDTQYF. In DNA form, the CDR3 reads TGCGCCAGCAGATATGTAGCGGGAGGGTCGGATACGCAGTATTTT.

The J gene is TRBJ2-3, the V gene TRBV7-3; 12 bases align to TRBD2. The trim removed 3 bases at V and 6 bases at J, leaving 4 bases unmatched. The CDR3 is made up of 15 amino acids. Germline V gene sequence: CDR1 SGHTA, CDR2 FQGTGA. CDR3 sequence reads: CASSFTSGGMDTQYF. Written as DNA, the CDR3 is TGTGCCAGCAGCTTCACTAGCGGGGGGATGGATACGCAGTATTTT.

V is TRBV7-3 and J is TRBJ2-2; D is unclear. The CDR3 runs to 13 residues. V lost 5 bases and J lost 7, with 11 bases in between. The germline CDR1 and CDR2 sequences are SGHTA and FQGTGA. CDR3 amino acids: CASSPAIGGELFF. DNA for the CDR3: TGTGCCAGCAGCCCCGCGATCGGCGGGGAGCTGTTTTTT.

This chain links TRBV5-1 with TRBJ2-3; 10 nucleotides match TRBD2. With V trimmed by 8 bases and J by 4 bases, 13 bases remained unmatched. Germline V gene data show CDR1 as SGHRS and CDR2 as YFSETQ. The CDR3 sequence is 16 residues long. CDR3 sequence: CASSPLASGSADTQYF. CDR3 coding DNA: TGCGCCAGTTCCCCGTTGGCTAGCGGGAGTGCAGATACGCAGTATTTT.

This chain connects TRBV19 to TRBJ2-3; D is undetermined. The germline gives CDR1 LNHDA, CDR2 SQIVND (reference sequence). This CDR3 has 16 residues. The V end lost 6 bases, the J end lost 3 bases, and 19 bases lay between the germline ends. The DNA for the CDR3 is TGTGCCAGTAGATCTCTCTCATTAGTTGTGACAGATACGCAGTATTTT. The encoded protein is CASRSLSLVVTDTQYF.

The chain recombines TRBV10-3 with TRBJ2-7, with D maybe TRBD2 (7 bases). The CDR3 consists of 13 residues. The germline V and J ends were trimmed by 3 bases and 5 bases, with 11 bases remaining between them. Germline-derived CDR1 and CDR2 are ENHRY and SYGVKD. The CDR3 DNA sequence: TGTGCCATCAGTGATGGGGGGGGGCACGAGCAGTACTTC. This sequence encodes CAISDGGGHEQYF.

CDR3 protein: CASGFGGSPRKEQYF. CDR3 in DNA: TGTGCTAGTGGCTTTGGGGGGAGTCCCAGAAAAGAGCAGTACTTC. The rearrangement joins TRBV12-5 to TRBJ2-7; a possible D gene is TRBD2 (6 bases). Trimming left V 6 bases short and J 7 bases short, with 22 bases between. The CDR3 contains 15 residues. Per germline, CDR1 LGHNT and CDR2 FRNRAP.

The chain has TRBV29-1 and TRBJ2-6; D might be TRBD1 (5 bases). V was clipped by 4 bases and J by 2 bases, with 12 bases between them. The CDR3 extends over 15 amino acids. Looked up from germline, CDR1 is SQVTM and CDR2 is ANQGSEA. As DNA, the CDR3 is TGCAGCGTTGGATTAGGGGTGGCTGGGGCCAACGTCCTGACTTTC. Translating gives CSVGLGVAGANVLTF.

The gene calls are TRBV2 and TRBJ1-6; D is uncertain. V lost 6 bases, J lost 10 bases, and 19 bases lay in between. Germline CDR1 reads SNHLY; CDR2 reads FYNNEI. The CDR3 is made up of 15 amino acids. Here the CDR3 reads CASRGAGVGGSPLHF. CDR3 DNA sequence: TGTGCCAGCAGAGGTGCCGGGGTCGGCGGGTCACCCCTCCACTTT.

The chain recombines TRBV5-1 with TRBJ2-7; 9 bases match TRBD1. J gave up 7 bases and V 4 bases, and 9 bases lay outside the gene matches. Germline CDR1 reads SGHRS; CDR2 reads YFSETQ. CDR3 size: 14 residues. CDR3 sequence (DNA): TGCGCCAGCAGCACCGGGACAGGGACGCAAGAGCAGTACTTC. This translates into CASSTGTGTQEQYF.

V usage is TRBV6-5 and J usage is TRBJ2-3; the match to TRBD2 covers 7 bases. V was pared by 0 bases and J by 0 bases, with 3 bases of the junction left unmatched. The CDR3 is made up of 16 amino acids. The germline gives CDR1 MNHEY, CDR2 SVGAGI. CDR3 sequence: CASSYSGRGSTDTQYF. The DNA for the CDR3 is TGTGCCAGCAGTTACTCGGGGAGGGGTAGCACAGATACGCAGTATTTT.

The CDR3 DNA reads as TGTGCCAGCAGCCGACAGGGTGAAGAGACCCAGTACTTC. It codes for CASSRQGEETQYF. The V gene is TRBV7-3, the J gene TRBJ2-5, with 7 bases lining up with TRBD1. The CDR3 is 13 amino acids. The V and J ends lost 5 bases and 3 bases, in that order; junction bases with no gene match: 3. Germline V gene data show CDR1 as SGHTA and CDR2 as FQGTGA.

The chain recombines TRBV15 with TRBJ1-4; 10 positions match TRBD1. The V segment lost 3 bases and the J segment 5 bases; nucleotides outside the gene matches: 0. The CDR3 is made up of 14 amino acids. In germline, CDR1 is LNHNV, CDR2 YYDKDF (reference sequence). The CDR3 loop reads CATSRGQGNEKLFF. The DNA for the CDR3 is TGTGCCACCAGCAGGGGACAGGGGAATGAAAAACTGTTTTTT.

The chain combines TRBV11-3 with TRBJ2-3, with D tentatively TRBD2 (6 bases). Germline assignment: CDR1 SGHNT and CDR2 YENEEA. The V end lost 2 bases, the J end lost 4 bases, and 19 bases lay between the germline ends. The CDR3 contains 17 residues. In nucleotides, the CDR3 is TGTGCCAGCAGCTTATCGCGGGGCCCGGGTTCGGCAGATACGCAGTATTTT. It specifies CASSLSRGPGSADTQYF.

This chain joins TRBV7-2 and TRBJ1-1; 7 bases are shared with TRBD1. Looked up from germline, CDR1 is SGHTA and CDR2 is FQGNSA. V shed 5 bases, J shed 4 bases, and the junction held 10 bases outside the gene matches. The CDR3 has 15 residues. The CDR3 loop is CASSTRQGASTEAFF. CDR3 nucleotides: TGTGCCAGCAGCACCCGACAGGGAGCCAGCACTGAAGCTTTCTTT.

This chain connects TRBV28 to TRBJ2-1; D possibly corresponds to TRBD1 (6 bases). The CDR3 is 15 amino acids. V was shortened by 3 bases and J by 4 bases, with 13 bases between the two germline ends. CDR1 MDHEN and CDR2 SYDVKM come from the germline V gene. The CDR3 is CASSFRGSTYNEQFF. The CDR3 nucleotides are TGTGCCAGCAGTTTCAGGGGTTCAACATACAATGAGCAGTTCTTC. Combining the CDR3 with reference TRBV28 and TRBJ2-1 gives the whole variable domain DVKVTQSSRYLVKRTGEKVFLECVQDMDHENMFWYRQDPGLGLRLIYFSYDVKMKEKGDIPEGYSVSREKKERFSLILESASTNQTSMYLCASSFRGSTYNEQFFGPGTRLTVL.

The chain recombines TRBV7-9 with TRBJ1-2; possibly TRBD1 for D (6 bases). The length of the CDR3 is 17 residues. V was trimmed by 2 bases and J by 2 bases, leaving 18 bases between them. Germline V gene lookup returns CDR1 SEHNR and CDR2 FQNEAQ (reference sequence). CDR3 in DNA: TGTGCCAGCAGCTTAAACCTTTTTGGGCAGGGGAACTATGGCTACACCTTC. Translated, it gives CASSLNLFGQGNYGYTF.

The V gene is TRBV6-5, the J gene TRBJ2-2; possible D gene TRBD1, 6 bases. CDR1 MNHEY and CDR2 SVGAGI come from the germline V gene. V lost 5 bases, J lost 7 bases, and 11 bases lay in between. This CDR3 has 13 residues. The CDR3 spells CASSPRGNGELFF. For the CDR3, the DNA is TGTGCCAGCAGTCCCAGGGGTAACGGGGAGCTGTTTTTT.

V usage is TRBV7-9 and J usage is TRBJ2-7, with 10 bases matching TRBD1. Germline loops: CDR1 SEHNR, CDR2 FQNEAQ (reference sequence). V gave up 5 bases and J gave up 2 bases; unmatched junction bases: 3. The length of the CDR3 is 14 residues. In DNA, the CDR3 is TGTGCCAGCAGCCGGACAGGGGGGGCCTACGAGCAGTACTTC. It translates to CASSRTGGAYEQYF.

This chain connects TRBV5-5 to TRBJ2-7, with unresolved D. Germline loops: CDR1 SGHKS, CDR2 YYEKEE (reference sequence). V was shortened by 0 bases and J by 6 bases, with 16 bases between the two germline ends. CDR3 length: 15 amino acids. CDR3 protein: CASSLVAHSPLEQYF. CDR3 sequence (DNA): TGTGCCAGCAGCTTGGTCGCCCACAGCCCTCTCGAGCAGTACTTC.

The chain combines TRBV10-1 with TRBJ1-4; no clear D gene. The CDR3 length is 14 residues. From germline, CDR1 is WNHNN and CDR2 SYGVQD (reference sequence). Trimming removed 0 bases from V and 5 bases from J, with 7 bases in between. The CDR3 DNA reads as TGCGCCAGCAGTGAGTCGGCCGGGAATGAAAAACTGTTTTTT. Its translation is CASSESAGNEKLFF.

This chain connects TRBV2 to TRBJ1-3; D not certain. This CDR3 is built from 16 residues. V shed 8 bases and J shed 0 bases, with 17 bases lying between them. CDR1 and CDR2 from the germline V gene are SNHLY and FYNNEI. The CDR3 nucleotides read TGTGCCAGCTTGGTGGGTCGGGGTGTCTCTGGAAACACCATATATTTT. Translation: CASLVGRGVSGNTIYF.

This chain joins TRBV4-3 and TRBJ2-2; the D is unclear. This CDR3 comprises 13 residues. Trimming pared 0 bases from V and 7 bases from J, leaving 6 bases between. CDR1 and CDR2 from the germline V gene are LGHNA and YSLEER. As DNA, the CDR3 is TGCGCCAGCAGCCAAGACTACGGCGGGGAGCTGTTTTTT. Translated, it gives CASSQDYGGELFF.